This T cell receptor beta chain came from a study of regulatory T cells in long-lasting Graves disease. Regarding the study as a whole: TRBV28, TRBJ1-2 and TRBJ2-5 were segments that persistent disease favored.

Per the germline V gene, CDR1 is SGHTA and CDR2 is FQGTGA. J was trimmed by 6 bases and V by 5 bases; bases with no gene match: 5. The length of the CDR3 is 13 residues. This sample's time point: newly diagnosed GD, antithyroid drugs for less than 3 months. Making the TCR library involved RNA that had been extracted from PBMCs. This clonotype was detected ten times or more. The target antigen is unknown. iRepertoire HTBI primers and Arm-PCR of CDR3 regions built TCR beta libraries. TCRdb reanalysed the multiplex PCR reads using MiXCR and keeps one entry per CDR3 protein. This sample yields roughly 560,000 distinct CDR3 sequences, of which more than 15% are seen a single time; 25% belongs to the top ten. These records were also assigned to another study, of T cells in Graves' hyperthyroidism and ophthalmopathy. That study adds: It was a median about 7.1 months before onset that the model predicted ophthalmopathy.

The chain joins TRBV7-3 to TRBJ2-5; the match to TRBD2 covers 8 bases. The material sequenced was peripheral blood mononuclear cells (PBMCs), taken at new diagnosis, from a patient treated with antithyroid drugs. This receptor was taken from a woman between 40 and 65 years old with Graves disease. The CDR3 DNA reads TGTGCCAGCAGCCTAAGCGGGGGAAAGACCCAGTACTTC. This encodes CASSLSGGKTQYF.